The rows below give T cell receptor beta chains drawn from one sample of a study of CD8+CD57+ T cells in acquired aplastic anemia. TCRdb called the reads again in MiXCR, with one record for every CDR3 protein. The table records roughly 150,000 distinct CDR3 sequences, around 47% of them present only once. Sequencing was performed on sorted CD4+, CD8+, or CD8+CD57+ T cells (not recorded which) from PBMCs. The receptors were gathered from a human donor with aplastic anemia. Each CDR3 is given with its conserved first and last residue. Each record gives: V gene, D gene, J gene, clone size, CDR3 DNA, CDR3 protein. D genes are given only for firm matches. Clone sizes are given selectively: once, few, many, or a class where the clone is expanded.

>TRBV12-3/TRBV12-4|NA|TRBJ1-1|many
TGTGCCAGCAGTTTGAGGGAACAGGGAACGCCTTTCTTT
CASSLREQGTPFF
>TRBV6-1|TRBD2|TRBJ2-1|few
TGTGCCAGCAAACGTACCTTCCTGCGGGAGGGCCAGAATGAGCAGTTCTTC
CASKRTFLREGQNEQFF
>TRBV15|NA|TRBJ2-7|NA
TGTGCCACCAGGGGGGGAGGACAGGTCTACGAGCAGTACTTC
CATRGGGQVYEQYF
>TRBV19|NA|TRBJ1-2|few
TGTGCCAGTAAGGAGGGCGCAGGTGGCTACACCTTC
CASKEGAGGYTF
>TRBV24-1|NA|TRBJ2-3|few
TGTGCCACCAGTGACTGGACAGACGAAGGCACAGATACGCAGTATTTT
CATSDWTDEGTDTQYF
>TRBV12-3/TRBV12-4|TRBD1|TRBJ1-1|many
TGTGCCAGCAGCCCGGGACAGGGAGTAAGGGACACTGAAGCTTTCTTT
CASSPGQGVRDTEAFF
>TRBV20-1|NA|TRBJ2-3|NA
TGCAGTGCCCGCTACACGAACACAGATACGCAGTATTTT
CSARYTNTDTQYF
>TRBV15|NA|TRBJ2-1|NA
TGTGCCACCAGCAGAGATCTGGCAGCTCGGAGGAATGAGCAGTTCTTC
CATSRDLAARRNEQFF
>TRBV9|TRBD2|TRBJ2-7|many
TGTGCCAGCAGCGGGGCGGGAGGGTCCTACGAGCAGTACTTC
CASSGAGGSYEQYF
>TRBV10-3|TRBD1|TRBJ1-5|NA
TGTGCCTCTAACGGACAGGGGAGGGGTAGCAATCAGCCCCAGCATTTT
CASNGQGRGSNQPQHF
>TRBV7-2|TRBD2|TRBJ2-1|many
TGTGCCAGCAGCTTAGTTAGCGGGAGTGTTTCTTTCCAAAATGAGCAGTTCTTC
CASSLVSGSVSFQNEQFF
>TRBV5-1|TRBD1|TRBJ1-4|NA
TGCGCCAGCAGCGGGGACAGGGGGCGCGAAAAACTGTTTTTT
CASSGDRGREKLFF
>TRBV7-3|NA|TRBJ1-6|NA
TGTGCCAGCAGCTCAGCGGGAGGGCTTCGATCACCCCTCCACTTT
CASSSAGGLRSPLHF
>TRBV20-1|TRBD2|TRBJ2-1|many
TGCAGTGCCGTACCGGGACTAGCGGGCTCCTACAATGAGCAGTTCTTC
CSAVPGLAGSYNEQFF
>TRBV2|NA|TRBJ1-5|NA
TGTGCCAGCAGACAGGATAGCAATCAGCCCCAGCATTTT
CASRQDSNQPQHF
>TRBV24-1|TRBD1|TRBJ2-7|NA
TGTGCCACCAGTGTATCGGACAGGGCCTCCTACGAGCAGTACTTC
CATSVSDRASYEQYF
>TRBV6-2/TRBV6-3|NA|TRBJ2-3|many
TGTGCCAGCAGTTACCCCCCCACCACAGATACGCAGTATTTT
CASSYPPTTDTQYF
>TRBV27|TRBD1|TRBJ1-2|NA
TGTGCCAGCAGTCCCGGGACAGGGGGCGGGGGAGGCTACACCTTC
CASSPGTGGGGGYTF
>TRBV10-3|NA|TRBJ2-7|NA
TGTGCCAGCAGTTACTCGGGTGGGGGAGGTTACGAGCAGTACTTC
CASSYSGGGGYEQYF
>TRBV24-1|NA|TRBJ2-7|few
TGTGCCACCAGTGATTTACGTCACTACAGCGTTAGCTCCTACGAGCAGTACTTC
CATSDLRHYSVSSYEQYF
>TRBV2|TRBD1|TRBJ1-2|NA
TGTGCCAGCAGTGTGGAAAGGGGGCCTCACTATGGCTACACCTTC
CASSVERGPHYGYTF
>TRBV7-9|NA|TRBJ2-1|many
TGTGCCAGCACCACAGGGAGGGGGTCCTACAATGAGCAGTTCTTC
CASTTGRGSYNEQFF
>TRBV19|NA|TRBJ1-1|NA
TGTGCCAGTAGTATACCTTTCGCGAACACTGAAGCTTTCTTT
CASSIPFANTEAFF
>TRBV19|NA|TRBJ2-5|many
TGTGCCAGTAGTATTCAGGCGGGATGGGATCAAGAGACCCAGTACTTC
CASSIQAGWDQETQYF
>TRBV2|TRBD1|TRBJ1-2|NA
TGTGCCAGCAGTTCCCAACCGGGACAGGGCTCTCGGTCCGGCGACACCTTC
CASSSQPGQGSRSGDTF
>TRBV29-1|NA|TRBJ2-7|NA
TGCAGCGCGCGGACGGACACCTACGAGCAGTACTTC
CSARTDTYEQYF
>TRBV2|NA|TRBJ2-7|NA
TGTGCCAGCACCAAAAGGGGGGGGCAGTACTTC
CASTKRGGQYF
>TRBV4-2|TRBD1|TRBJ1-6|many
TGTGCCAGCAGCCTGACAGGGAGTAATTCACCCCTCCACTTT
CASSLTGSNSPLHF
>TRBV9|NA|TRBJ1-2|NA
TGTGCCAGCAGCGTAGGCCAAGGCTACACCTTC
CASSVGQGYTF
>TRBV2|NA|TRBJ2-7|once
TGTGCCAGCAGTGAACTAGCCGAGCAGTACTTC
CASSELAEQYF
>TRBV29-1|NA|TRBJ1-1|NA
TGCAGCGTTGACCCTCCTGGACGGACTGAAGCTTTCTTT
CSVDPPGRTEAFF
>TRBV25-1|NA|TRBJ1-2|few
TGTGCCAGCAGTCCACAAGGGGGGTATGGCTACACCTTC
CASSPQGGYGYTF
>TRBV9|NA|TRBJ2-2|many
TGTGCCAGCAGCGTTGGGAACAGTGAGACCGGGGAGCTGTTTTTT
CASSVGNSETGELFF
>TRBV7-9|TRBD2|TRBJ2-1|many
TGTGCCAGCAGCCCTCAGGCTAGCGGGAGGGCCAGTGAGCAGTTCTTC
CASSPQASGRASEQFF
>TRBV9|TRBD1|TRBJ1-6|NA
TGTGCCAGCAGCGCGGACAGGGGGAATTCACCCCTCCACTTT
CASSADRGNSPLHF
>TRBV11-1|NA|TRBJ1-5|NA
TGTGCCAGCAGCTCGGGGGTGGGGGGCTCGGGCAATCAGCCCCAGCATTTT
CASSSGVGGSGNQPQHF
>TRBV19|NA|TRBJ2-7|NA
TGTGCCAGTAGTACTACGTTACACCTCTACGAGCAGTACTTC
CASSTTLHLYEQYF
>TRBV30|NA|TRBJ2-3|many
TGTGCCTGGACACGGGTAGGGGGCACAGATACGCAGTATTTT
CAWTRVGGTDTQYF
>TRBV5-4|TRBD1|TRBJ2-7|NA
TGTGCCAGCAGCCTACAGGGGTCAAACTCCTACGAGCAGTACTTC
CASSLQGSNSYEQYF
>TRBV15|NA|TRBJ2-7|few
TGTGCCACCGCCCCGGACGTCTCCTACGAGCAGTACTTC
CATAPDVSYEQYF
>TRBV6-1|NA|TRBJ2-3|many
TGTGCCAGCAGTGCCTTGGGACAAGCCCTAGATACGCAGTATTTT
CASSALGQALDTQYF